This TCR beta chain is drawn from a study of T cell responses to AZD1222 COVID-19 vaccine. Study-level points and caveats: Unmutated variant regions are reportedly the target of nearly half of TCRs that are spike-specific. There were vaccine-associated CD4 TCRs across spike, dominant at 160-218 and 743-854.

This clone appeared a single time. Its target is unknown. Other DNA variants within this sample encode the same CDR3. Using immunoSEQ multiplex PCR, the repertoire was profiled, and TCRdb retains in-frame clones only, with some absent. The data contain 120,000 or so clones, around nine tenths of them singletons. The sequence derives from an adult in good health. The sequencing used peripheral blood, collected on day 0 of AZD1222 vaccination.

CDR3 nucleotides: TGTGCCAGCTCGTCGAAGGAGACCCAGTACTTC. As protein: CASSSKETQYF. This chain uses TRBV18 with TRBJ2-5; no clear D. Trimming shortened V by 6 bases and J by 5 bases, and 7 bases separated the two germline ends. This CDR3 spans 11 amino acids. Germline-derived CDR1 and CDR2 are KGHSH and LQKENI.